The 21 T cell receptor beta chains below all came from one sample that was sequenced in a study of blood T cell repertoires in COVID-19. Clones were read by immunoSEQ multiplex PCR, and TCRdb kept only the in-frame ones, dropping some. The repertoire includes fewer than 400,000 clones, approximately 89% of them detected once, and 1.5% to 2% sits in the top ten. The sample comprised PBMCs or T cells enriched from blood (not recorded which). All receptors come from a woman in her twenties or thirties who had recovered from COVID-19.

V is TRBV7-2 and J is TRBJ1-5, with no clear D. Deletions cut 1 base from V and 3 bases from J, with 16 bases between. CDR1 is SGHTA and CDR2 is FQGNSA in the germline V gene. The CDR3 is made up of 17 amino acids. The CDR3 loop is CASSLVSPARDNQPQHF. The CDR3, as DNA: TGTGCCAGCAGCTTAGTAAGCCCAGCGCGGGACAATCAGCCCCAGCATTTT.

This clone came up once. The V gene is TRBV2, the J gene TRBJ1-6; 7 bases map to TRBD1. V lost 6 bases, J lost 11 bases, and 13 bases stayed unmatched. CDR1 SNHLY and CDR2 FYNNEI come from the germline V gene. This CDR3 is built from 15 residues. The DNA for the CDR3 is TGTGCCAGCAGGGTCCGGACAGGCTCTAAGGCACCCCTCCACTTT. Its protein product is CASRVRTGSKAPLHF.

The CDR3, as DNA: TGTGCCTGGAGTGTAATGGCAGGGATTGAAGCTTTCTTT. Protein: CAWSVMAGIEAFF. The chain joins TRBV30 to TRBJ1-1, with D perhaps TRBD1 (5 bases). Germline CDR1 is GTSNPN and CDR2 is SVGIG (reference sequence). This CDR3 has 13 residues. Trimming cost V 0 bases and J 7 bases, with 12 bases left between them.

The chain carries TRBV27 and TRBJ2-1; D remains ambiguous. From germline, CDR1 is MNHEY and CDR2 SMNVEV (reference sequence). This CDR3 has 14 residues. Trimming removed 3 bases at V and 6 bases at J, with 12 bases between. The chain's CDR3 is CASSLRPILNEQFF. In DNA, the CDR3 is TGTGCCAGCAGTTTGCGCCCCATACTCAATGAGCAGTTCTTC.

The V gene is TRBV29-1, the J gene TRBJ1-1; 8 bases agree with TRBD1. This CDR3 comprises 12 residues. Trimming removed 4 bases from V and 7 bases from J; junction bases left unmatched: 5. Germline V gene data show CDR1 as SQVTM and CDR2 as ANQGSEA. This CDR3 reads CSVGQGADEAFF. CDR3 DNA: TGCAGCGTTGGTCAGGGGGCGGATGAAGCTTTCTTT.

V gene TRBV30 combines with J gene TRBJ2-6, with D perhaps matching TRBD1 (5 bases). The CDR3 runs 15 residues. The ends were cut back, 5 bases at V and 0 bases at J, with 11 bases in the middle. Germline loops: CDR1 GTSNPN, CDR2 SVGIG (reference sequence). The CDR3 DNA follows: TGTGCCTGGGCTGTTGGGGCCTCTGGGGCCAACGTCCTGACTTTC. Encoded protein: CAWAVGASGANVLTF.

The V gene is TRBV5-1, the J gene TRBJ2-1; D possibly corresponds to TRBD2 (6 bases). Germline loops: CDR1 SGHRS, CDR2 YFSETQ. CDR3 length: 15 residues. V gave up 2 bases and J gave up 3 bases, with 12 bases separating them. The CDR3 nucleotides read TGCGCCAGCAGCTTCGAGGGAGCGGGCTACAATGAGCAGTTCTTC. This codes for CASSFEGAGYNEQFF.

The rearrangement uses TRBV10-3 and TRBJ1-1, with D unclear. The germline CDR1 and CDR2 sequences are ENHRY and SYGVKD. V lost 4 bases and J lost 0, with 6 bases in between. This CDR3 is 13 amino acids long. This CDR3 reads CAISGQVNTEAFF. The CDR3, as DNA: TGTGCCATCAGTGGTCAGGTGAACACTGAAGCTTTCTTT.

The rearrangement joins TRBV24-1 to TRBJ2-5; D not certain. CDR1 is KGHDR, CDR2 SFDVKD, per germline. The length of the CDR3 is 13 residues. Trimming pared 4 bases from V and 5 bases from J, leaving 10 bases between. CDR3 in amino acids: CATSDTGIETQYF. DNA for the CDR3: TGTGCCACCAGTGACACTGGTATTGAGACCCAGTACTTC.

V and J are TRBV3-1 (or the pseudogene TRBV3-2) and TRBJ1-6; D is ambiguous. V was cut by 2 bases and J by 10 bases, with 12 bases left in between. This CDR3 comprises 14 residues. Germline V lookup: CDR1 LGHDT, CDR2 YNNKEL (reference sequence). The CDR3 coding sequence is TGTGCCAGCAGCCAAACACCGGCGGGGTCACCCCTCCACTTT. It yields the protein CASSQTPAGSPLHF.

As to this clone: The same CDR3 also results from other DNA sequences found in this sample. This sequence joins TRBV4-1 and TRBJ2-7, with TRBD2 matching 8 bases. In germline, CDR1 is MGHRA, CDR2 YSYEKL. Losses at the gene ends were 0 bases for V and 3 bases for J; bases not matched to a gene: 4. The CDR3 length is 15 residues. CDR3 sequence: CASSQDKTSGYEQYF. The CDR3 region has the DNA TGCGCCAGCAGCCAAGATAAAACTAGCGGCTACGAGCAGTACTTC.

V gene TRBV7-8 combines with J gene TRBJ2-4; maybe TRBD1 (7 bases). V was pared by 6 bases and J by 9 bases, with 18 bases between. CDR3 length: 14 amino acids. Germline V lookup: CDR1 SGHVS, CDR2 FQNEAQ. The CDR3 DNA reads TGTGCCAGCAGTCCGGGGCGGGACAGCCGCATTCAGTACTTC. Translating it yields CASSPGRDSRIQYF.

This clone was observed once. The chain combines TRBV7-8 with TRBJ2-3; the D gene is possibly TRBD2 (6 bases). The germline CDR1 and CDR2 sequences are SGHVS and FQNEAQ. V shed 6 bases and J shed 7 bases, with 26 bases lying between them. This CDR3 is 17 amino acids long. The CDR3 loop reads CASSNRQLTSSPHTQYF. The CDR3 region has the DNA TGTGCCAGCAGTAACAGGCAGCTGACTAGTAGCCCGCATACGCAGTATTTT.

The rearrangement uses TRBV28 and TRBJ2-7; D unresolved. Germline loops: CDR1 MDHEN, CDR2 SYDVKM. V was pared by 3 bases and J by 0 bases, with 6 bases between. The CDR3 runs 13 residues. The CDR3: CASSLTNSYEQYF. The CDR3 DNA is TGTGCCAGCAGTTTGACAAACTCCTACGAGCAGTACTTC.

This clone is a singleton in its sample. V gene TRBV24-1 combines with J gene TRBJ1-2, with D unresolved. From germline, CDR1 is KGHDR and CDR2 SFDVKD. The V end was cut by 3 bases, the J end by 1 base, with 8 bases between. The CDR3 spans 14 residues. The DNA of the CDR3 is TGTGCCACCAGTGATACGGGTCGTAACTATGGCTACACCTTC. This gives the protein CATSDTGRNYGYTF.

The gene calls are TRBV18 and TRBJ2-1; 10 bases agree with TRBD2. Germline V gene sequence: CDR1 KGHSH, CDR2 LQKENI. V was pared by 3 bases and J by 6 bases, with 5 bases of the junction left unmatched. This CDR3 spans 15 amino acids. In nucleotides, the CDR3 is TGTGCCAGCTCACCGGGAGCGGGGGGGTTCAATGAGCAGTTCTTC. Its protein product is CASSPGAGGFNEQFF.

The chain carries TRBV7-9 and TRBJ2-1; D is perhaps TRBD2 (5 bases). The CDR3 consists of 14 residues. V dropped 5 bases and J dropped 4 bases, with 12 bases sitting between them. Per germline, CDR1 SEHNR and CDR2 FQNEAQ (reference sequence). For the CDR3, the DNA is TGTGCCAGCAGCGAGGGCGAGGGATACAATGAGCAGTTCTTC. This codes for CASSEGEGYNEQFF.

This clone appeared a single time. The J gene is TRBJ1-1, the V gene TRBV5-1; D not resolved. Germline V gene data show CDR1 as SGHRS and CDR2 as YFSETQ. The CDR3 covers 15 residues. V shed 0 bases and J shed 13 bases, with 22 bases lying between them. CDR3 sequence reads: CASSLVAFGEGYLFF. The CDR3 nucleotides are TGCGCCAGCAGCTTGGTGGCGTTTGGGGAGGGATATCTTTTCTTT. The whole variable domain, filled in from reference TRBV5-1 and TRBJ1-1, reads KAGVTQTPRYLIKTRGQQVTLSCSPISGHRSVSWYQQTPGQGLQFLFEYFSETQRNKGNFPGRFSGRQFSNSRSEMNVSTLELGDSALYLCASSLVAFGEGYLFFGQGTRLTVV.

The gene calls are TRBV29-1 and TRBJ1-4, with a weak D call TRBD1 (5 bases). Trimming pared 6 bases from V and 7 bases from J, leaving 18 bases between. This CDR3 contains 14 residues. Germline CDR1 and CDR2: SQVTM and ANQGSEA. The CDR3 DNA reads as TGCAGCGTGAACCCGGGACTTGGGAGTGAAAAACTGTTTTTT. It translates to CSVNPGLGSEKLFF.

CDR3 nucleotides: TGTGCCACCAGTGATCCAGGACTAGCGGGAGCCTACAATGAGCAGTTCTTC. Its protein is CATSDPGLAGAYNEQFF. The gene calls are TRBV24-1 and TRBJ2-1, with 13 bases lining up with TRBD2. CDR1 and CDR2 from the germline V gene are KGHDR and SFDVKD. V lost 3 bases, J lost 2 bases, and 3 bases stayed unmatched. There are 17 residues in the CDR3.

This clone was counted a single time. J is TRBJ1-4 and V is TRBV2; D unresolved. Germline CDR1 SNHLY, CDR2 FYNNEI. This CDR3 contains 13 residues. Trimming pared 11 bases from V and 4 bases from J, leaving 14 bases between. This chain's CDR3 is CAGSAVGNEKLFF. In DNA form, the CDR3 reads TGTGCCGGGAGTGCGGTCGGTAATGAAAAACTGTTTTTT.